A selection of T cell receptor beta chains follows, all from one sample in a study of T-cell reconstitution after alpha-beta-depleted transplantation in children. One entry per CDR3 protein, called by TCRdb with MiXCR from the PCR reads. Here the sample spans roughly 100,000 distinct CDR3 sequences, around 6.1% being singletons. Sequencing was performed on PBMCs, mostly from graft donor cells, taken 60 days after TCRalphabeta/CD19-depleted stem cell transplant. These receptors came from a female patient between 2 and 15 years old who had a stem cell transplant for Fanconi anemia, so the T cells may come from the graft donor. The CDR3 runs from the conserved cysteine through the conserved F or W. A D gene is named only where the DNA matches it firmly. Size tells how often a clone was seen (once, few, many) or the class of an expanded clone, and some rows leave it out.

TRBV27	-	-	TRBJ2-3	TGTGCCAGCAGCAAGAGGGGGTTCACAGATACGCAGTATTTT	CASSKRGFTDTQYF
TRBV11-2	many	-	TRBJ2-3	TGTGCCAGCAGCTTTCTCAGCGAGAGCACAGATACGCAGTATTTT	CASSFLSESTDTQYF
TRBV24-1	-	TRBD2	TRBJ2-5	TGTGCCACCAGTGATTTGCCGGGGGGGGGACAAGAGACCCAGTACTTC	CATSDLPGGGQETQYF
TRBV2	many	TRBD2	TRBJ2-1	TGTGCCAGCAACGTAGCGGGAGGTAGGAATGAGCAGTTCTTC	CASNVAGGRNEQFF
TRBV6-5	few	-	TRBJ1-4	TGTGCCAGCAGTTACGAGGGAACTAATGAAAAACTGTTTTTT	CASSYEGTNEKLFF
TRBV3-1	many	-	TRBJ2-7	TGTGCCAGCAGCCAAGTAAACTACGAGCAGTACTTC	CASSQVNYEQYF
TRBV20-1	many	-	TRBJ2-7	TGCAGTGCTAGCCGAGGGGGCTACGAGCAGTACTTC	CSASRGGYEQYF
TRBV5-1	-	-	TRBJ1-2	TGCGCCAGCAGCTCCAGGGAACCCTATGGCTACACCTTC	CASSSREPYGYTF
TRBV28	-	TRBD1	TRBJ2-7	TGTGCCAGCAGTTTTTTAGCCCGGGACAGTTCCTACGAGCAGTACTTC	CASSFLARDSSYEQYF
TRBV29-1	many	TRBD2	TRBJ2-7	TGCAGCGTCGGACTAGCGGACGCCTACGAGCAGTACTTC	CSVGLADAYEQYF
TRBV7-6	many	-	TRBJ2-5	TGTGCCAGCAGCTTAGTATCTGGGCGAGAGACCCAGTACTTC	CASSLVSGRETQYF
TRBV29-1	-	TRBD2	TRBJ2-1	TGCAGCGTTTACAGCGGGAGAGGGTCCTACAATGAGCAGTTCTTC	CSVYSGRGSYNEQFF
TRBV11-3	few	-	TRBJ2-1	TGTGCCAGCAGCTTAAGCCGGGGTAGCATTGAGCAGTTCTTC	CASSLSRGSIEQFF
TRBV5-1	few	-	TRBJ2-5	TGCGCCAGCAGCTTGGCACCGGGACCCCCGTCCCAAGAGACCCAGTACTTC	CASSLAPGPPSQETQYF
TRBV12-3/TRBV12-4	many	-	TRBJ2-7	TGTGCCAGCAGTTTAGGCGGGGACTCCTACGAGCAGTACTTC	CASSLGGDSYEQYF
TRBV18	many	-	TRBJ2-4	TGTGCCAGCTCACCTGGACAAGCCAAAAACATTCAGTACTTC	CASSPGQAKNIQYF
TRBV5-1	many	TRBD1	TRBJ2-2	TGCGCCAGCAGCTTGGTTGACAGGGTCGGGGACACCGGGGAGCTGTTTTTT	CASSLVDRVGDTGELFF
TRBV6-2/TRBV6-3	many	TRBD1	TRBJ2-5	TGTGCCAGCAGTGGAACAGGGGGCATAGAGACCCAGTACTTC	CASSGTGGIETQYF
TRBV28	many	-	TRBJ1-2	TGTGCCACCCGGCATTTAGGCTACACCTTC	CATRHLGYTF
TRBV27	many	-	TRBJ2-7	TGTGCCAGCAAATCGGGGACACCTTCGTACTACGAGCAGTACTTC	CASKSGTPSYYEQYF
TRBV4-1	many	TRBD2	TRBJ2-1	TGCGCCAGCAGCTTCCGGACTAGCGGGACTCTGGTTGAGCAGTTCTTC	CASSFRTSGTLVEQFF
TRBV29-1	many	TRBD2	TRBJ2-1	TGCAGCGTTCCCCGGGGACTAGCGGGAGGGCCAGGGGAGCAGTTCTTC	CSVPRGLAGGPGEQFF
TRBV7-9	many	-	TRBJ2-7	TGTGCCAGCAGCTTAGGGAGACAGTTTCAGTACTTC	CASSLGRQFQYF
TRBV7-3	many	TRBD1	TRBJ2-7	TGTGCCAGCAGCTTAGACAGGGGTCCCTACGAGCAGTACTTC	CASSLDRGPYEQYF
TRBV12-3/TRBV12-4	-	-	TRBJ2-7	TGTGCCAGCAGTTCAGGGGGAGGGTACGAGCAGTACTTC	CASSSGGGYEQYF
TRBV5-1	few	TRBD1	TRBJ2-1	TGCGCCACCCGACAGGGAAGATCCTACAATGAGCAGTTCTTC	CATRQGRSYNEQFF